A single sample is the source of the 4 T cell receptor beta chains below, sequenced in a study of naive and memory T cell subsets. The beta constant-region primer was an equimolar mix of two oligonucleotides covering TRBC1 and TRBC2. Four rounds of PCR amplified the ligated cDNA using nested alpha and beta constant-region primers plus SP2. TCRdb re-called the UMI-ligation and nested PCR reads through MiXCR, storing one row per CDR3 protein. In the table there are tens of thousands of distinct CDR3 sequences, approximately 8.8% of which are singletons. The sequencing input was central memory CD8+ T cells from blood. The receptors come from a human donor in good health.

This clonotype has more than one count but fewer than ten. The gene calls are TRBV10-1 and TRBJ2-1; D not resolved. V lost 6 bases and J lost 4, with 16 bases in between. In germline, CDR1 is WNHNN, CDR2 SYGVQD (reference sequence). This CDR3 contains 15 residues. CDR3 DNA sequence: TGCGCCAGCAGCAAGACTGCGCGACAATACAATGAGCAGTTCTTC. It codes for CASSKTARQYNEQFF.

The gene calls are TRBV6-2 or TRBV6-3 and TRBJ2-7; D is uncertain. The germline V and J ends were trimmed by 0 bases and 5 bases, with 8 bases remaining between them. CDR1 MNHEY and CDR2 SVGEGT come from the germline V gene. The CDR3 is made up of 13 amino acids. CDR3: CASSYSPNDEQYF. In nucleotides, the CDR3 is TGTGCCAGCAGTTACTCCCCAAACGACGAGCAGTACTTC.

The table lists this clonotype with a few counts. The rearrangement joins TRBV5-1 to TRBJ2-1, with 10 bases matching TRBD2. With 2 bases clipped from V and 5 bases from J, the junction kept 4 bases outside the gene matches. Germline loops: CDR1 SGHRS, CDR2 YFSETQ. The CDR3 contains 15 residues. The CDR3 DNA is TGCGCCAGCAGCTTAGCGGGAGGGTATGACAATGAGCAGTTCTTC. Protein: CASSLAGGYDNEQFF.

V usage is TRBV28 and J usage is TRBJ2-7, with 7 bases lining up with TRBD1. J lost 4 bases, V lost 7 bases, and 16 bases had no gene match. This CDR3 comprises 16 residues. Germline V lookup: CDR1 MDHEN, CDR2 SYDVKM. The CDR3 spells CASTIAETGYTYEQYF. CDR3 DNA sequence: TGTGCCAGCACCATTGCCGAGACAGGGTATACATACGAGCAGTACTTC.